What follows are 8 T cell receptor beta chains derived from one specimen sequenced in a study of Graves' ophthalmopathy and Graves' hyperthyroidism. Beta-chain TCR CDR3 regions were amplified from RNA transcripts. The library came from an HTBI-primed first-round RT-PCR and a second-round multiplex PCR. TCRdb independently ran MiXCR on the multiplex PCR reads; one entry per CDR3 protein. The data contain around 400,000 distinct CDR3 sequences, under 25% of them singletons. Sequencing was done on a sample of peripheral blood. The receptors originated from a woman aged 18-29 years with stable Graves' hyperthyroidism.

This clonotype was counted a few times. This chain uses TRBV20-1 with TRBJ2-7; 8 bases fit TRBD2. CDR3 length: 12 amino acids. J lost 9 bases, V lost 5 bases, and 9 bases had no gene match. The V gene's germline CDR1 is DFQATT and CDR2 SNEGSKA (reference sequence). Here the CDR3 DNA reads TGCAGTGCTGATACCCTCCGGGGGGGGCAGTACTTC. It codes for CSADTLRGGQYF.

This clonotype occurred many times. The CDR3 loop reads CASSLGYPSYEQYF. The DNA of the CDR3 is TGTGCCAGCAGCTTAGGATATCCTTCCTACGAGCAGTACTTC. The V gene is TRBV11-2, the J gene TRBJ2-7; D gene unclear. Germline V gives CDR1 SGHAT, CDR2 FQNNGV. The CDR3 consists of 14 residues. V lost 1 base, J lost 1 base, and 8 bases lay in between.

This rearrangement joins TRBV6-1 to TRBJ1-3; a possible D gene is TRBD1 (5 bases). This CDR3 has 14 residues. The germline CDR1 and CDR2 sequences are MNHNS and SASEGT. V was pared by 6 bases and J by 4 bases, with 13 bases between. The CDR3 region has the DNA TGTGCCAGCAGGAAAGAGGGGTTCGGAAACACCATATATTTT. Its protein product is CASRKEGFGNTIYF.

There are many counts of this clonotype. The chain employs TRBV27 and TRBJ2-2, with TRBD2 identical over 14 bases. Losses at the gene ends were 1 base for V and 5 bases for J; bases not matched to a gene: 9. The CDR3 sequence is 19 residues long. Germline V gene data show CDR1 as MNHEY and CDR2 as SMNVEV (reference sequence). In nucleotides, the CDR3 is TGTGCCAGCAGTTTATATGGACTAGCGGGAGGCCGCGGGACCGGGGAGCTGTTTTTT. This gives the protein CASSLYGLAGGRGTGELFF.

There are many counts of this clonotype. The chain has TRBV19 and TRBJ2-2; D perhaps matches TRBD1 (5 bases). Germline CDR1 LNHDA, CDR2 SQIVND (reference sequence). Trimming took 5 bases from V and 2 from J, leaving 21 bases between them. The CDR3 is 18 amino acids. The CDR3 region is CASSPPASGFLNTGELFF. The CDR3, as DNA: TGTGCCAGTAGTCCCCCCGCCTCAGGGTTCCTAAACACCGGGGAGCTGTTTTTT.

The table lists this clonotype with many counts. The V call is TRBV18, the J call TRBJ1-2; 9 bases line up with TRBD1. The CDR3 is made up of 15 amino acids. CDR1 and CDR2 from the germline V gene are KGHSH and LQKENI. V was clipped by 3 bases and J by 6 bases; unmatched bases: 8. The CDR3 is CASSPPSRTGDGYTF. The CDR3 nucleotides read TGTGCCAGCTCACCTCCTTCCCGGACAGGGGATGGCTACACCTTC.

This clonotype was recorded many times. The J gene is TRBJ2-2, the V gene TRBV30; 7 positions match TRBD1. Germline-derived CDR1 and CDR2 are GTSNPN and SVGIG (reference sequence). The junction had 14 bases not matched to a gene; V was cut back by 2 bases and J by 5 bases. The CDR3 is made up of 17 amino acids. CDR3 in amino acids: CAWSIVLVFRGTGELFF. The CDR3 bases are TGTGCCTGGAGTATTGTTTTAGTCTTCAGGGGGACCGGGGAGCTGTTTTTT.

This clonotype was detected many times. This chain connects TRBV27 to TRBJ2-2; 8 bases are shared with TRBD1. J was trimmed by 1 base and V by 5 bases; bases with no gene match: 9. The germline gives CDR1 MNHEY, CDR2 SMNVEV (reference sequence). This CDR3 is built from 17 residues. The CDR3: CASSGQGGALNTGELFF. CDR3 DNA: TGTGCCAGCAGTGGACAGGGCGGAGCACTGAACACCGGGGAGCTGTTTTTT.